Sequencing of this T cell receptor beta chain was carried out in a study of blood T cell repertoires in COVID-19. Across the whole study: The analysed material was cDNA or gDNA that came from T cells, B-cell-depleted T cells, or PBMCs.

TCRdb's copy holds only in-frame clones and misses some; the assay was immunoSEQ multiplex PCR. The sample holds some 250,000 clones, about 83% seen once. Germline V lookup: CDR1 MNHEY, CDR2 SVGAGI. The ends were cut back, 0 bases at V and 4 bases at J, with 13 bases in the middle. This CDR3 is built from 15 residues. This clone was observed a few times. The V call is TRBV6-5, the J call TRBJ2-7; tentative D call: TRBD2 (6 bases). Sample: peripheral blood. This TCR derives from a man aged 80 or over with acute or convalescent COVID-19. This CDR3 is CASSYSDRGFYEQYF. CDR3 nucleotide sequence: TGTGCCAGCAGTTACTCGGACCGGGGGTTTTACGAGCAGTACTTC.